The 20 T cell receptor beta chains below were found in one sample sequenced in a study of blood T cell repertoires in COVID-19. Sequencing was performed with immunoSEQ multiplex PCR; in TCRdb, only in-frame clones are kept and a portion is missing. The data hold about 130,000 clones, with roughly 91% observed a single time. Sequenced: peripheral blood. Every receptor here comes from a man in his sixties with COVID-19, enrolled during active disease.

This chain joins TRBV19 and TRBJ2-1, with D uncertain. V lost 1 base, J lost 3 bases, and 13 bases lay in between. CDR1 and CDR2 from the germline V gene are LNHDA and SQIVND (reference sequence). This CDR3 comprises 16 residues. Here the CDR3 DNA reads TGTGCCAGTAGTATAGTCCTCCGCCCCTACTACAATGAGCAGTTCTTC. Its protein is CASSIVLRPYYNEQFF.

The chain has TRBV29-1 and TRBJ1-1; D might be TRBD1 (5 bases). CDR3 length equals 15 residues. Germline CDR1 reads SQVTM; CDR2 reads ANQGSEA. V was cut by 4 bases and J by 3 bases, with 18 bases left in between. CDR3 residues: CSVVGSGRSDTEAFF. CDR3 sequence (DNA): TGCAGCGTTGTAGGCTCAGGGAGGTCCGACACTGAAGCTTTCTTT.

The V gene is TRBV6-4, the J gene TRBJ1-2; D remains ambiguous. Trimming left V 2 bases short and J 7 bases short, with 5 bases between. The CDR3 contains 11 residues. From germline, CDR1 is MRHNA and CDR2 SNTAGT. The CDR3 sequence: CASSDGVGYTF. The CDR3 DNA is TGTGCCAGCAGTGACGGAGTTGGCTACACCTTC.

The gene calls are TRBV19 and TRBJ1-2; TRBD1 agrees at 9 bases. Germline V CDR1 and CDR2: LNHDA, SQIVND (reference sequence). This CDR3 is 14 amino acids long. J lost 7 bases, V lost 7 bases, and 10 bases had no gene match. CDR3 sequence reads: CASNTGTGKSGYTF. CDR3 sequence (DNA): TGTGCCAGTAACACAGGGACAGGGAAGTCTGGCTACACCTTC.

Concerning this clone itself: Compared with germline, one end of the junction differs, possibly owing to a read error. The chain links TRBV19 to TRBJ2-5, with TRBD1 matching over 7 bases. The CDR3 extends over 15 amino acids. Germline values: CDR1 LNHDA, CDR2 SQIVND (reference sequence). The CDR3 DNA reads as TGTGCCAGTAGGATAGGGGGCAAGGCCGGGGAGACCCAGTACTTC. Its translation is CASRIGGKAGETQYF.

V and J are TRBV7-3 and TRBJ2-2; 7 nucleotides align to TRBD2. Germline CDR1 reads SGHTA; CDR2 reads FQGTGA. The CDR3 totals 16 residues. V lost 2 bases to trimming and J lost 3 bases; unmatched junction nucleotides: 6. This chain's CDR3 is CASSLGTTRHTGELFF. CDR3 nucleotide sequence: TGTGCCAGCAGCTTAGGGACTACCAGACACACCGGGGAGCTGTTTTTT.

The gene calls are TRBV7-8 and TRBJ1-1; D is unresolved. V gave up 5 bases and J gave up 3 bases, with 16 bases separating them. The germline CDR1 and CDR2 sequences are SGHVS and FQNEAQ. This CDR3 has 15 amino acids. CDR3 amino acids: CASSGREGIDTEAFF. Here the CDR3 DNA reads TGTGCCAGCAGCGGACGCGAGGGCATAGACACTGAAGCTTTCTTT.

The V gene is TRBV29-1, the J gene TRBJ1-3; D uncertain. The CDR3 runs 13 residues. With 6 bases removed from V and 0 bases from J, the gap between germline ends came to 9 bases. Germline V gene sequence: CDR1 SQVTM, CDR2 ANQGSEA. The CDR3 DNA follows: TGCAGCGTCACGCGGGCCTCTGGAAACACCATATATTTT. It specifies CSVTRASGNTIYF.

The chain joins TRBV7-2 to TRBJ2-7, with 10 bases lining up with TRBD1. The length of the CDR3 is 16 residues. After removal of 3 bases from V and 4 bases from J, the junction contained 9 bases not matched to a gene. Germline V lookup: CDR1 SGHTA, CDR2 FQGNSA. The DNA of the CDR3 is TGTGCCAGCAGCTTGGGAAGGGGGGGACAGGGGTACGAGCAGTACTTC. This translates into CASSLGRGGQGYEQYF.

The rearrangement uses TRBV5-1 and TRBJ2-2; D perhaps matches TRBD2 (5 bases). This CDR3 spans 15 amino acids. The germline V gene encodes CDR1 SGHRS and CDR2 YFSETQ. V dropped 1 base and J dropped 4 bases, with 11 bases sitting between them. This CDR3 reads CASSLNPGSTGELFF. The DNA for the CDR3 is TGCGCCAGCAGCTTGAATCCGGGAAGCACCGGGGAGCTGTTTTTT.

The CDR3 protein is CAWGGHPNTEAFF. The CDR3 DNA reads TGTGCCTGGGGGGGACACCCGAACACTGAAGCTTTCTTT. The chain uses TRBV30 and TRBJ1-1; possible D gene TRBD1, 6 bases. The CDR3 is 13 residues long. The V gene lost 5 bases and the J gene lost 1 base, with 11 bases spanning the gap. The germline gives CDR1 GTSNPN, CDR2 SVGIG (reference sequence).

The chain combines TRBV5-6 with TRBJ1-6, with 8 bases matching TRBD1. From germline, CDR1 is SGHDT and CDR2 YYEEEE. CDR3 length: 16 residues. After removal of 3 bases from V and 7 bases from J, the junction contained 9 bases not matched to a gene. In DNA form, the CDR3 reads TGTGCCAGCAGCTCCCTCTGGACAGGGTTGAATTCACCCCTCCACTTT. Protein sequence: CASSSLWTGLNSPLHF.

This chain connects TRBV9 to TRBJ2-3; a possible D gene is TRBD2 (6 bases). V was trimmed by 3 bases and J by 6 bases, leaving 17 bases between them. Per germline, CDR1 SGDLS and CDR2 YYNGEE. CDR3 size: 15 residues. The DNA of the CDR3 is TGTGCCAGCAGCGATTTGCGGGGCCAGAGGGATACGCAGTATTTT. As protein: CASSDLRGQRDTQYF.

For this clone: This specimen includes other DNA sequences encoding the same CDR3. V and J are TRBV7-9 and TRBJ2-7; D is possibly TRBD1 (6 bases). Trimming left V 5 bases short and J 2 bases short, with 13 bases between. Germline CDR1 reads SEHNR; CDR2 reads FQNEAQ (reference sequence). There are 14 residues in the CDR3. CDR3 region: CASSPRQGPYEQYF. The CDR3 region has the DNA TGTGCCAGCAGCCCCCGGCAGGGGCCCTACGAGCAGTACTTC.

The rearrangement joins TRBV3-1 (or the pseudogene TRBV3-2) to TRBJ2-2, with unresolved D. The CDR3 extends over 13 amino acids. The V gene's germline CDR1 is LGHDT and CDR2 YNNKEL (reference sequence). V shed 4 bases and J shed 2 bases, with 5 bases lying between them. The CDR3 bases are TGTGCCAGCAGCCCAGTTAACACCGGGGAGCTGTTTTTT. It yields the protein CASSPVNTGELFF.

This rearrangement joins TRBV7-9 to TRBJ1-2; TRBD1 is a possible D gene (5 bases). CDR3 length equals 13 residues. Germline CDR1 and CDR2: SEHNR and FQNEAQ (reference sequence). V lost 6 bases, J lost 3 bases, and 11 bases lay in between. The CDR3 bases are TGTGCCAGCAGTGTAGGGGTTGACTATGGCTACACCTTC. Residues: CASSVGVDYGYTF.

The CDR3 DNA reads TGTGCCTGGAGTGGGGGCCTTTCCTCTGGAAACACCATATATTTT. Translated: CAWSGGLSSGNTIYF. J is TRBJ1-3 and V is TRBV30; the D gene is possibly TRBD1 (5 bases). The CDR3 is 15 residues long. Germline CDR1 reads GTSNPN; CDR2 reads SVGIG (reference sequence). Trimming pared 1 base from V and 0 bases from J, leaving 10 bases between.

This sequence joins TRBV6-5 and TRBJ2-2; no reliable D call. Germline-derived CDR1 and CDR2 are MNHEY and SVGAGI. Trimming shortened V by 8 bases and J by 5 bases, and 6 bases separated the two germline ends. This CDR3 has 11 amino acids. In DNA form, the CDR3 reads TGTGCCAGCCGAGGTACCGGGGAGCTGTTTTTT. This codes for CASRGTGELFF.

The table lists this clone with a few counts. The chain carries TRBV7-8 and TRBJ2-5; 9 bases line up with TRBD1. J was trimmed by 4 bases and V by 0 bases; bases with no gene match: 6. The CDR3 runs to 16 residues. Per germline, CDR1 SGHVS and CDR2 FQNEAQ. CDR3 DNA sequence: TGTGCCAGCAGCTTAGCGGGACAGGGTATCCGAGAGACCCAGTACTTC. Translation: CASSLAGQGIRETQYF. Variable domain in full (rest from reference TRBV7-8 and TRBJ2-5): GAGVSQSPRYKVAKRGQDVALRCDPISGHVSLFWYQQALGQGPEFLTYFQNEAQLDKSGLPSDRFFAERPEGSVSTLKIQRTQQEDSAVYLCASSLAGQGIRETQYFGPGTRLLVL.

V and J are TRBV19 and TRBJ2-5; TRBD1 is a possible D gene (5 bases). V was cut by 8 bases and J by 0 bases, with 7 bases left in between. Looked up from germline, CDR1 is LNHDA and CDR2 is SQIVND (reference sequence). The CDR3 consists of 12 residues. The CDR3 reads CASQGYQETQYF. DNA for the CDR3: TGTGCCAGTCAGGGCTACCAAGAGACCCAGTACTTC. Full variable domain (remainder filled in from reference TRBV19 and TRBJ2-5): DGGITQSPKYLFRKEGQNVTLSCEQNLNHDAMYWYRQDPGQGLRLIYYSQIVNDFQKGDIAEGYSVSREKKESFPLTVTSAQKNPTAFYLCASQGYQETQYFGPGTRLLVL.